What follows are 20 T cell receptor beta chains derived from one specimen sequenced in a study of PD-1 blockade in classical Hodgkin lymphoma. Assay used: immunoSEQ multiplex PCR; TCRdb lists only in-frame clones, some missing. The repertoire has 20,000 or so clones, approximately 88% of them found once; the top ten carry roughly 6.4%. Every patient relapsed after autologous stem cell transplantation, and brentuximab vedotin exposure varied. This specimen was peripheral blood mononuclear cells (PBMCs), taken at baseline. Receptors originate from a human donor with classical Hodgkin lymphoma.

Points on this clone: The conserved phenylalanine or tryptophan normally closing the CDR3 is absent here, so this likely arose from a read error. The rearrangement uses TRBV14 and TRBJ1-6, with a possible D match to TRBD1 (5 bases). Trimming pared 4 bases from V and 4 bases from J, leaving 17 bases between. The CDR3 length is 17 residues. Germline V gives CDR1 SGHDN, CDR2 FVKESK. CDR3 coding DNA: TGTGCCAGCAGCCTATCACCGCCGGGACGTTATAATTCACCCCTCCACCTT. Translated, it gives CASSLSPPGRYNSPLHL.

This sequence joins TRBV9 and TRBJ1-3, with D maybe TRBD1 (5 bases). CDR1 is SGDLS, CDR2 YYNGEE, per germline. The CDR3 is 14 amino acids. V was trimmed by 3 bases and J by 0 bases, leaving 7 bases between them. CDR3 in DNA: TGTGCCAGCAGCGCCGGGACCTCTGGAAACACCATATATTTT. Protein product: CASSAGTSGNTIYF.

This clone was seen only once. The rearrangement links TRBV4-1 to TRBJ1-1, with no clear D. Trimming took 0 bases from V and 6 from J, leaving 11 bases between them. CDR3 length equals 14 residues. Germline assignment: CDR1 MGHRA and CDR2 YSYEKL. The CDR3 DNA follows: TGCGCCAGCAGCCAAGAGGCCGACCGCGCTGAAGCTTTCTTT. This encodes CASSQEADRAEAFF.

Only one count was recorded for this clone. This chain links TRBV4-3 with TRBJ2-7; unclear D gene. The CDR3 length is 16 residues. The V and J ends lost 0 bases and 5 bases respectively, with 17 bases between them. Germline CDR1 is LGHNA and CDR2 is YSLEER. The CDR3 protein is CASSQDLGRSSDEQYF. In nucleotides, the CDR3 is TGCGCCAGCAGCCAAGATCTTGGGCGCAGTAGTGACGAGCAGTACTTC.

The CDR3, as DNA: TGCGCCAGCAGCTTGATGGCGGATGAAAAACTGTTTTTT. Protein product: CASSLMADEKLFF. The rearrangement joins TRBV5-1 to TRBJ1-4; D gene unclear. The CDR3 has 13 residues. The germline gives CDR1 SGHRS, CDR2 YFSETQ. Trimming removed 1 base at V and 6 bases at J, with 7 bases between.

The chain recombines TRBV6-6 with TRBJ2-5; D ambiguous. Germline V gives CDR1 MNHNY, CDR2 SVGAGI (reference sequence). V lost 7 bases to trimming and J lost 7 bases, with 10 bases between them. The CDR3 runs to 11 residues. DNA of the CDR3: TGTGCCAGCACCATCTCGGGGACCCAGTACTTC. It translates to CASTISGTQYF.

The V gene is TRBV7-9, the J gene TRBJ2-3; 9 bases fit TRBD2. The CDR3 is made up of 16 amino acids. The germline V gene encodes CDR1 SEHNR and CDR2 FQNEAQ (reference sequence). V was pared by 1 base and J by 1 base, with 3 bases of the junction left unmatched. The CDR3 is CASSLVASGGTDTQYF. The CDR3 DNA sequence: TGTGCCAGCAGCTTAGTCGCTAGCGGGGGCACAGATACGCAGTATTTT.

This clone was seen a few times. The V gene is TRBV10-1, the J gene TRBJ2-1; D might be TRBD1 or TRBD2, each matching 7 bases. In germline, CDR1 is WNHNN, CDR2 SYGVQD (reference sequence). CDR3 length: 14 residues. Trimming left V 2 bases short and J 8 bases short, with 13 bases between. The DNA for the CDR3 is TGCGCCAGCAGTGAGGGCAGGGGGGGCCATGAGCAGTTCTTC. Its protein product is CASSEGRGGHEQFF.

This rearrangement joins TRBV7-2 to TRBJ2-5, with TRBD2 matching 9 bases. CDR1 and CDR2 from the germline V gene are SGHTA and FQGNSA. The CDR3 is 17 amino acids. With V trimmed by 0 bases and J by 7 bases, 12 bases remained unmatched. In DNA form, the CDR3 reads TGTGCCAGCAGCTTAGCAGTCCTAGCGGGGCCGTTCGGGACCCAGTACTTC. It is translated as CASSLAVLAGPFGTQYF.

This clone occurred once. At one of its ends the junction is not consistent with the germline gene, which may arise from a read error. The chain employs TRBV4-1 and TRBJ1-6; D perhaps matches TRBD1 (6 bases). Germline V gene data show CDR1 as MGHRA and CDR2 as YSYEKL. This CDR3 contains 15 residues. CDR3 protein: CASSKDTGINSPLHF. In DNA form, the CDR3 reads TGCGCCAGCAGCAAAGATACAGGGATAAATTCACCCCTCCACTTT.

CDR3 sequence (DNA): TGTGCCAGCAGCAGTCGGACAGGGGAAAACTATGGCTACACCTTC. It codes for CASSSRTGENYGYTF. V and J are TRBV7-8 and TRBJ1-2; 9 bases are a match to TRBD1. The CDR3 is made up of 15 amino acids. Germline CDR1 and CDR2: SGHVS and FQNEAQ. V was pared by 5 bases and J by 2 bases, with 6 bases of the junction left unmatched.

This chain links TRBV29-1 with TRBJ1-2; 7 bases agree with TRBD1. Trimming took 5 bases from V and 7 from J; bases not matched to a gene: 4. The V gene's germline CDR1 is SQVTM and CDR2 ANQGSEA. The length of the CDR3 is 11 residues. CDR3 sequence reads: CSVPDRAGYTF. In DNA form, the CDR3 reads TGCAGCGTTCCCGACAGGGCTGGCTACACCTTC.

This rearrangement joins TRBV4-3 to TRBJ1-4; 8 bases align to TRBD1. CDR3 size: 16 residues. V dropped 0 bases and J dropped 7; count of bases not matched to a gene: 7. Germline-derived CDR1 and CDR2 are LGHNA and YSLEER. The CDR3 nucleotides read TGCGCCAGCAGCCAAGATTTTCAGGGGGCGCGTGAAAAACTGTTTTTT. It is translated as CASSQDFQGAREKLFF.

This clone was seen a few times. This sequence joins TRBV6-5 and TRBJ1-2; 7 bases line up with TRBD1. Trimming cost V 6 bases and J 4 bases; bases outside gene matches: 5. Looked up from germline, CDR1 is MNHEY and CDR2 is SVGAGI. This CDR3 is built from 13 residues. CDR3 residues: CASSTGARYGYTF. The CDR3 bases are TGTGCCAGCAGCACAGGGGCTCGCTATGGCTACACCTTC.

The rearrangement links TRBV18 to TRBJ2-3; TRBD1 aligns across 7 bases. Germline-derived CDR1 and CDR2 are KGHSH and LQKENI. V shed 0 bases and J 8 bases; nucleotides not matched to a gene: 5. The CDR3 contains 14 residues. This chain's CDR3 is CASSPPGGVGTQYF. CDR3 DNA: TGTGCCAGCTCACCACCAGGGGGCGTCGGTACGCAGTATTTT.

The chain uses TRBV5-8 and TRBJ2-1, with D uncertain. The CDR3 extends over 14 amino acids. Trimming left V 2 bases short and J 3 bases short, with 9 bases between. Germline CDR1 reads SGHTS; CDR2 reads YDEGEE. The CDR3 loop reads CASSFGQHYNEQFF. CDR3 DNA sequence: TGTGCCAGCAGCTTCGGGCAGCACTACAATGAGCAGTTCTTC.

This chain connects TRBV20-1 to TRBJ1-6, with TRBD1 as a possible D gene (6 bases). Germline V gene data show CDR1 as DFQATT and CDR2 as SNEGSKA (reference sequence). Trimming took 5 bases from V and 19 from J, leaving 15 bases between them. The CDR3 covers 10 residues. CDR3 nucleotides: TGCAGTGCTCCCCTGCGGGGACAACACTTT. It specifies CSAPLRGQHF.

Only one count was recorded for this clone. V is TRBV10-1 and J is TRBJ2-2; D not certain. V lost 3 bases and J 0 bases, leaving 5 bases between the germline ends. The CDR3 has 14 residues. From germline, CDR1 is WNHNN and CDR2 SYGVQD (reference sequence). CDR3 residues: CASSDRPNTGELFF. The CDR3 nucleotides read TGCGCCAGCAGTGACCGTCCGAACACCGGGGAGCTGTTTTTT.

This clone was found a few times. This sequence joins TRBV30 and TRBJ2-7; no clear D gene. Trimming shortened V by 0 bases and J by 2 bases, and 5 bases separated the two germline ends. The CDR3 totals 12 residues. The V gene's germline CDR1 is GTSNPN and CDR2 SVGIG (reference sequence). This chain's CDR3 is CAWSVSAYEQYF. CDR3 nucleotide sequence: TGTGCCTGGAGTGTTTCTGCCTACGAGCAGTACTTC.

Judged by abundance, this clone is medium-sized. The gene calls are TRBV6-5 and TRBJ2-2, with D perhaps matching TRBD2 (5 bases). V lost 2 bases and J 0 bases, leaving 7 bases between the germline ends. Germline V gene data show CDR1 as MNHEY and CDR2 as SVGAGI. This CDR3 is 15 amino acids long. CDR3 DNA: TGTGCCAGCAGTTACGGGGAGCCGAACACCGGGGAGCTGTTTTTT. Translation gives CASSYGEPNTGELFF.